Listed here are 14 T cell receptor beta chains from one sample, sequenced in a study of blood T cell repertoires in COVID-19. TCRdb keeps only in-frame clones here, not all; method: immunoSEQ multiplex PCR. The sample consists of 280,000 or so clones, approximately 83% of them appearing once. The sample taken for sequencing was PBMCs or T cells enriched from blood (not recorded which). Source of these receptors: a man aged 30 to 45 who had recovered from COVID-19.

This clone was detected only once. The rearrangement uses TRBV24-1 and TRBJ2-7; TRBD2 aligns across 8 bases. The CDR3 length is 13 residues. Germline values: CDR1 KGHDR, CDR2 SFDVKD. J gave up 6 bases and V 7 bases, and 7 bases lay outside the gene matches. The chain's CDR3 is CATSTGTSAEQYF. The CDR3 DNA reads as TGTGCCACCAGCACTGGGACTAGTGCCGAGCAGTACTTC.

This chain uses TRBV7-2 with TRBJ1-2, with 8 nucleotides matching TRBD1. Germline assignment: CDR1 SGHTA and CDR2 FQGNSA. The ends lost 1 base at V and 5 bases at J; junction bases unmatched: 3. The CDR3 consists of 14 residues. CDR3 sequence: CASSLVTGGYGYTF. The CDR3 DNA sequence: TGTGCCAGCAGCTTAGTCACAGGGGGGTATGGCTACACCTTC.

The count of this clone is one. This sequence joins TRBV4-2 and TRBJ2-7, with 7 bases matching TRBD1. Germline CDR1 LGHNA, CDR2 YNFKEQ. Trimming at V came to 0 bases and at J to 3 bases, leaving 8 bases not matched to a gene. The CDR3 contains 16 residues. The DNA for the CDR3 is TGTGCCAGCAGCCAAGATTTGGGTGACAGGGTCTACGAGCAGTACTTC. This gives the protein CASSQDLGDRVYEQYF.

This clone appeared many times. Here the CDR3 reads CASSQGEANQPQHF. CDR3 nucleotide sequence: TGTGCCAGCAGTCAGGGGGAGGCCAATCAGCCCCAGCATTTT. The V call is TRBV6-2 or TRBV6-3, the J call TRBJ1-5; the match to TRBD1 covers 7 bases. Germline loops: CDR1 MNHEY, CDR2 SVGEGT. J lost 3 bases, V lost 5 bases, and 4 bases had no gene match. This CDR3 comprises 14 residues.

Of note for this clone: One end of the junction is discordant with germline, which a read error may explain. The J gene is TRBJ1-5, the V gene TRBV7-7; D perhaps matches TRBD1 (6 bases). CDR3 length equals 13 residues. Germline V gene lookup returns CDR1 SSHAT and CDR2 FNYEAQ (reference sequence). CDR3 sequence (DNA): TGTGCTAGCAGCCACGGACAGAATCAGCCCCAGCATTTT. It yields the protein CASSHGQNQPQHF.

The gene calls are TRBV15 and TRBJ2-3, with 9 bases that match TRBD2. CDR1 LNHNV and CDR2 YYDKDF come from the germline V gene (reference sequence). The CDR3 has 14 amino acids. The V segment lost 3 bases and the J segment 7 bases; nucleotides outside the gene matches: 5. CDR3 region: CATSRRGTSHTQYF. In DNA form, the CDR3 reads TGTGCCACCAGCAGGAGGGGGACTAGCCATACGCAGTATTTT.

The J gene is TRBJ2-2, the V gene TRBV18; weak D call: TRBD1 (6 bases). The germline gives CDR1 KGHSH, CDR2 LQKENI. V dropped 2 bases and J dropped 3 bases, with 7 bases sitting between them. The CDR3 runs 14 residues. In nucleotides, the CDR3 is TGTGCCAGCTCACCAGGGACATACACCGGGGAGCTGTTTTTT. This encodes CASSPGTYTGELFF.

This chain connects TRBV5-1 to TRBJ2-3; TRBD2 aligns across 7 bases. The V gene's germline CDR1 is SGHRS and CDR2 YFSETQ. There are 15 residues in the CDR3. Germline trimming cut 3 bases from V and 2 bases from J; bases unmatched to any gene: 6. DNA of the CDR3: TGCGCCAGCAGCTCGACTAGCAGAGACACAGATACGCAGTATTTT. It is translated as CASSSTSRDTDTQYF.

The chain carries TRBV30 and TRBJ1-6; 8 bases align to TRBD1. V lost 5 bases to trimming and J lost 5 bases; unmatched junction nucleotides: 5. Germline CDR1 is GTSNPN and CDR2 is SVGIG (reference sequence). This CDR3 region has 14 residues. The CDR3 is CAWSWTGNNSPLHF. The CDR3 DNA follows: TGTGCCTGGTCCTGGACAGGGAATAATTCACCCCTCCACTTT. Looking up the rest from reference TRBV30 and TRBJ1-6 gives the full variable domain: SQTIHQWPATLVQPVGSPLSLECTVEGTSNPNLYWYRQAAGRGLQLLFYSVGIGQISSEVPQNLSASRPQDRQFILSSKKLLLSDSGFYLCAWSWTGNNSPLHFGNGTRLTVT.

V usage is TRBV9 and J usage is TRBJ2-2, with 10 bases matching TRBD2. CDR1 and CDR2 from the germline V gene are SGDLS and YYNGEE. J gave up 7 bases and V 0 bases, and 6 bases lay outside the gene matches. CDR3 length equals 16 residues. CDR3 residues: CASSVGASGGYGELFF. As DNA, the CDR3 is TGTGCCAGCAGCGTAGGGGCTAGCGGGGGTTACGGGGAGCTGTTTTTT.

This sequence joins TRBV5-1 and TRBJ1-1; 8 bases are shared with TRBD1. Germline CDR1 SGHRS, CDR2 YFSETQ. The V and J ends lost 4 bases and 1 base, in that order; junction bases with no gene match: 9. The CDR3 covers 16 residues. The CDR3 spells CASSPAGDRGNTEAFF. DNA for the CDR3: TGCGCCAGCAGCCCGGCGGGAGACAGGGGGAACACTGAAGCTTTCTTT.

The chain carries TRBV24-1 and TRBJ1-1; 11 nucleotides agree with TRBD1. This CDR3 contains 17 residues. V was pared by 2 bases and J by 7 bases, with 11 bases of the junction left unmatched. Germline V gene sequence: CDR1 KGHDR, CDR2 SFDVKD. The DNA for the CDR3 is TGTGCCACCAGTGATTCACCGGGACAGGGGGTGGCTGGTGAAGCTTTCTTT. Protein: CATSDSPGQGVAGEAFF.

This chain joins TRBV3-1 (or the pseudogene TRBV3-2) and TRBJ1-2; maybe TRBD1 (6 bases). V lost 1 base and J 9 bases, leaving 9 bases between the germline ends. CDR3 length equals 12 residues. Germline values: CDR1 LGHDT, CDR2 YNNKEL (reference sequence). The CDR3 coding sequence is TGTGCCAGCAGCCAAGGACAGGTTAGCTACACCTTC. Translation: CASSQGQVSYTF.

The V call is TRBV4-2, the J call TRBJ2-5; a weak D match, TRBD2 (5 bases). V was shortened by 1 base and J by 5 bases, with 17 bases between the two germline ends. Germline-derived CDR1 and CDR2 are LGHNA and YNFKEQ. The CDR3 consists of 16 residues. The DNA for the CDR3 is TGTGCCAGCAGCCAAGGGCCTCGGACCGAGCGGGAGACCCAGTACTTC. It translates to CASSQGPRTERETQYF.